Described below is a single T cell receptor beta chain sequence and its context. Antigen: not known. A junction boundary mismatches the germline segment, possibly from a read error. TCRdb fed the multiplex PCR reads into MiXCR, producing one record per CDR3 protein. The sample includes under 150,000 distinct CDR3 sequences, 21% of them seen just once. These data are taken from a study of breast tumors, draining lymph nodes, adjacent tissues. Points from the study as a whole: The data were judged consistent with most tumor T cells coming from lymph node and expanding in tumor. That most tumor T cells come from lymph nodes remained unproven.

Breast cancer patients provided tissue from their axillary draining lymph nodes. Germline loops: CDR1 SGHRS, CDR2 YFSETQ. CDR3 length equals 14 residues. This sequence was found in a female donor with breast cancer. Some clones in this sample may be carry-over from other donors' samples. The sequenced sample was axillary lymph node tissue. The rearrangement links TRBV5-1 to TRBJ2-2; TRBD2 matches 9 bases. The CDR3 region has the DNA TGCGCCAGCAGCCCCGGGACTAGCACCGGGGAGCTGCTTTTT. Translated, it gives CASSPGTSTGELLF.